This T cell receptor (beta chain) comes out of a study of T cells in Graves' hyperthyroidism and ophthalmopathy (dated by TCRdb to about 2019). Background on the whole study: Peripheral blood was sampled at the time of initial diagnosis, prior to any treatment. TCR Vbeta CDR3 sequencing of roughly 140 peripheral blood samples (under 45 ophthalmopathy, some 75 hyperthyroidism and around 17 progressor patients) is reported in the paper. TCR V-J signatures able to tell the groups apart were searched for in a discovery cohort of approximately 95 patients, of whom around 43 had Graves' ophthalmopathy and roughly 59 had stable Graves' hyperthyroidism. Prospective prediction of ophthalmopathy was tested in an independent validation cohort of fewer than 20 hyperthyroidism patients and 17 patients who later progressed to ophthalmopathy. The study also compared thyroid tissue and blood T-cell repertoires from several Graves' hyperthyroidism patients. After blood sampling, hyperthyroidism patients were treated with methimazole at a starting dose of 30 mg daily, and ophthalmopathy patients were treated with high-dose intravenous methylprednisolone. For training and testing, the 100 or so patients in the discovery cohort were randomly divided in a 7:3 ratio.

Ophthalmopathy patients had moderately to severely active disease, Clinical Activity Score of at least 3, NOSPECS grade of at least 4, and duration under 3 months. Exclusion was applied to patients with uncontrolled infections, other autoimmune diseases, pregnancy or lactation. Clinical symptoms, serum thyroxine and TRAb, thyroid ultrasound, and orbital computed tomography formed the basis for the diagnoses. PBMCs were separated from under 12 ml of fresh peripheral blood using Ficoll-Paque density gradient centrifugation. Trizol reagent was used to extract total RNA, and RNA quality was then checked on an Agilent 2100 Bioanalyzer. This clonotype was observed a few times. The antigen it binds to is not known. There are no base qualities to consult, and no much larger clone falls within one base. Overall study outcomes, separate from this receptor: A model built on a 13 V-J signature distinguished ophthalmopathy from stable hyperthyroidism, reaching roughly 88% sensitivity and under 84% specificity in cross-validation and 80%/75% in testing. During validation, the model predicted progression to ophthalmopathy a median of approximately 6 months ahead of onset, with just under 71% sensitivity and 72.22% specificity. Sample size was not statistically predetermined, and investigators were not blinded to group allocation. Blood samples also contained most of the expanded thyroid clonotypes (frequency above 0.001), which suggests that blood repertoires may reflect thyroid immune responses.

At the junction V is shortened by 0 bases and J by 4 bases, with 7 bases in between. According to the germline V gene, CDR1 reads WSHSY and CDR2 reads SAAADI. The CDR3 sequence holds 14 residues, the cysteine and phenylalanine included. Just the 42-base CDR3 DNA is kept, in frame starting at base 1. TCR beta CDR3 regions were amplified from RNA transcripts. The TCR CDR3 was subjected to a first round of RT-PCR using the HTBI primer set and the Qiagen OneStep RT-PCR kit. A second multiplex PCR round built the libraries, followed by size selection and purification. Sequencing of the libraries was done on an Illumina HiSeq2000 using paired-end 100 bp reads. The paper's processing steps were these. SOAPnuke was used to process the raw data, throwing out any read that contained adapters or uncalled bases, had a mean Phred below 15, or lacked an exact constant-primer or identifier match. COPE v1.2.5 was used to merge high-quality paired reads, and clonotypes were defined as unique nucleotide sequences. MiTCR v1.1 was used to align clonotypes to the IMGT TRBV, TRBD and TRBJ reference segments. The analysis included only V-J combinations with a frequency above 0.0001, which together covered roughly 99% of the repertoires. A TCS score was defined as the ratio between F50 (clonal expansion) and ExV (chaos), using BLOSUM62-based TCRdist between CDR3 peptides within each V-J. Welch's t-statistics and random forest reduced roughly 530 V-J features to 13, which were used in a naive Bayes classifier (R e1071). TCRdb redid the processing of the public reads, applying fastp at Q25 and MiXCR, and retained in-frame beta chains. For every CDR3 protein sequence, its rows merge into one entry that carries the most common genes and DNA. The V and J calls come from TCRdb's annotation, not from the publication. For this sample there are around 690,000 distinct CDR3 sequences; more than 20% appear just once. The top ten clones comprise under 35% of the sample.

The chain is assembled from TRBV10-2 and TRBJ1-5; TRBD1 is a weak D gene call, 5 bases matching. The sequencing input was blood. This sequence originates from a man aged 25 to 45 with Graves' ophthalmopathy. The encoded CDR3 is CASSESQGNQPQHF. Here is the DNA: TGCGCCAGCAGTGAGTCGCAGGGAAATCAGCCCCAGCATTTT.